Each of the 32 T cell receptor beta chains below was sequenced from the same sample in a study of blood T cell repertoires in COVID-19. Clones were sequenced by immunoSEQ multiplex PCR, and TCRdb holds only the in-frame ones, with some missing. The sample carries 100,000 to 150,000 clones, 82% recorded once. The specimen was peripheral blood. Receptors originate from a human donor in a cohort sampled during active COVID-19.

The genes are TRBV18 and TRBJ2-2; TRBD1 matches at 7 bases. The CDR3 runs to 16 residues. With 2 bases clipped from V and 3 bases from J, the junction kept 6 bases outside the gene matches. Germline assignment: CDR1 KGHSH and CDR2 LQKENI. The CDR3 DNA is TGTGCCAGCTCACCAGCCGAGGGGGCCGACACCGGGGAGCTGTTTTTT. It codes for CASSPAEGADTGELFF. The variable domain in full, completed from reference TRBV18 and TRBJ2-2, reads NAGVMQNPRHLVRRRGQEARLRCSPMKGHSHVYWYRQLPEEGLKFMVYLQKENIIDESGMPKERFSAEFPKEGPSILRIQQVVRGDSAAYFCASSPAEGADTGELFFGEGSRLTVL.

The chain couples TRBV3-1 (or the pseudogene TRBV3-2) to TRBJ1-4; TRBD1 matches 8 bases. Germline values: CDR1 LGHDT, CDR2 YNNKEL (reference sequence). The CDR3 is 17 residues long. The ends lost 5 bases at V and 4 bases at J; junction bases unmatched: 12. The CDR3 DNA sequence: TGTGCCAGCAGCATAGGACAGGGAGTCGCCATTAATGAAAAACTGTTTTTT. Translated: CASSIGQGVAINEKLFF.

This chain links TRBV2 with TRBJ1-3; a possible D gene is TRBD1 (6 bases). Germline V lookup: CDR1 SNHLY, CDR2 FYNNEI. There are 13 residues in the CDR3. V lost 7 bases and J 3 bases, leaving 10 bases between the germline ends. The CDR3 coding sequence is TGTGCCAGCACCTCACAGGGTGGAAACACCATATATTTT. This encodes CASTSQGGNTIYF.

This clone has just one count. CDR3 DNA: TGTGCCAGCAGTCTCCCCCTTGGAGGGTTGAAGGAAAAACTGTTTTTT. Its translation is CASSLPLGGLKEKLFF. The chain recombines TRBV28 with TRBJ1-4, with no clear D. Trimming left V 5 bases short and J 8 bases short, with 21 bases between. This CDR3 has 16 amino acids. The germline V gene has CDR1 MDHEN and CDR2 SYDVKM.

The CDR3 bases are TGTGCCAGCAGAGACGGGGGTGGGGCCAACGTCCTGACTTTC. It is translated as CASRDGGGANVLTF. This chain connects TRBV9 to TRBJ2-6; weak D call: TRBD2 (6 bases). Germline V CDR1 and CDR2: SGDLS, YYNGEE. This CDR3 contains 14 residues. Trimming removed 5 bases from V and 3 bases from J, with 9 bases in between.

DNA of the CDR3: TGTGCCAGCAGTTACTCTCCTAGCCTACCTTCGATTGAGCAGTTCTTC. It encodes CASSYSPSLPSIEQFF. V is TRBV6-2 or TRBV6-3 and J is TRBJ2-1, with D tentatively TRBD2 (5 bases). CDR1 and CDR2 (germline): MNHEY, SVGEGT. Trimming left V 0 bases short and J 9 bases short, with 18 bases between. This CDR3 has 16 residues.

This chain uses TRBV6-5 with TRBJ2-7, with D maybe TRBD2 (6 bases). The CDR3 extends over 14 amino acids. Trimming removed 8 bases from V and 4 bases from J, with 18 bases in between. The germline CDR1 and CDR2 sequences are MNHEY and SVGAGI. In DNA, the CDR3 is TGTGCCAGCTCTTGGGGCGGGGAATCTTACGAGCAGTACTTC. Translating gives CASSWGGESYEQYF.

The rearrangement joins TRBV21-1 to TRBJ2-5; no check of the table's D call, TRBD2, against the DNA was made. TRBV21-1 represents a pseudogene. The CDR3 runs 16 residues. CDR3 sequence: CASSKGRTTSWKTQYF. The CDR3 DNA reads as TGTGCCAGCAGCAAAGGAAGGACGACTAGCTGGAAGACCCAGTACTTC.

This clone was observed a few times. The chain uses TRBV10-3 and TRBJ2-2, with 9 bases that match TRBD2. The V gene end was trimmed by 5 bases and the J gene end by 7 bases; junction bases not matched to a gene: 8. Germline-derived CDR1 and CDR2 are ENHRY and SYGVKD. The CDR3 spans 15 residues. This CDR3 reads CAISMSSGVGGELFF. The CDR3 DNA is TGTGCCATCAGTATGTCTAGCGGGGTTGGCGGGGAGCTGTTTTTT.

This clone was found once. The J gene is TRBJ2-7, the V gene TRBV5-6; tentatively, D is TRBD1 (5 bases). The CDR3 spans 16 residues. Trimming took off 1 base at V and 2 bases at J, with 16 bases between the two ends. Germline values: CDR1 SGHDT, CDR2 YYEEEE. CDR3 protein: CASSLTRQNQPYEQYF. As DNA, the CDR3 is TGTGCCAGCAGCTTGACACGACAGAATCAACCCTACGAGCAGTACTTC.

CDR3 sequence: CASSKGTGGWDTEAFF. DNA for the CDR3: TGTGCCAGCAGCAAAGGGACAGGGGGATGGGACACTGAAGCTTTCTTT. The chain employs TRBV7-9 and TRBJ1-1, with 11 bases that match TRBD1. The germline V gene has CDR1 SEHNR and CDR2 FQNEAQ (reference sequence). The trim removed 5 bases at V and 3 bases at J, leaving 8 bases unmatched. The CDR3 sequence is 16 residues long.

The J gene is TRBJ1-2, the V gene TRBV4-1, with no clear D. Germline V gives CDR1 MGHRA, CDR2 YSYEKL. V was trimmed by 0 bases and J by 0 bases, leaving 8 bases between them. The CDR3 has 15 amino acids. CDR3 in amino acids: CASSQDRSSNYGYTF. DNA for the CDR3: TGCGCCAGCAGCCAAGATCGCAGTTCTAACTATGGCTACACCTTC.

The chain joins TRBV5-1 to TRBJ1-3; D not resolved. The CDR3 runs to 14 residues. V was clipped by 2 bases and J by 4 bases, with 10 bases between them. CDR1 and CDR2 from the germline V gene are SGHRS and YFSETQ. This CDR3 reads CASSFGDMGNTIYF. DNA of the CDR3: TGCGCCAGCAGCTTCGGTGACATGGGAAACACCATATATTTT.

This chain connects TRBV11-2 to TRBJ2-6; no definite D call. Germline CDR1 SGHAT, CDR2 FQNNGV. The CDR3 sequence is 15 residues long. V was cut by 5 bases and J by 0 bases, with 8 bases left in between. The CDR3 spells CASSHPSSGANVLTF. The CDR3 DNA follows: TGTGCCAGCAGCCACCCGAGCTCTGGGGCCAACGTCCTGACTTTC.

The count of this clone is one. The chain carries TRBV5-1 and TRBJ2-3; TRBD1 matches 8 bases. With 0 bases clipped from V and 3 bases from J, the junction kept 6 bases outside the gene matches. The germline V gene encodes CDR1 SGHRS and CDR2 YFSETQ. The CDR3 spans 16 residues. The CDR3 spells CASSLGDRGKTDTQYF. For the CDR3, the DNA is TGCGCCAGCAGCTTGGGAGACAGGGGAAAGACAGATACGCAGTATTTT. Complete variable domain (other parts from reference TRBV5-1 and TRBJ2-3): KAGVTQTPRYLIKTRGQQVTLSCSPISGHRSVSWYQQTPGQGLQFLFEYFSETQRNKGNFPGRFSGRQFSNSRSEMNVSTLELGDSALYLCASSLGDRGKTDTQYFGPGTRLTVL.

The V gene is TRBV28, the J gene TRBJ2-2, with D maybe TRBD1 (6 bases). Deletions cut 6 bases from V and 1 base from J, with 12 bases between. From germline, CDR1 is MDHEN and CDR2 SYDVKM. The length of the CDR3 is 15 residues. CDR3 protein: CASRWTVGNTGELFF. Here the CDR3 DNA reads TGTGCCAGCAGGTGGACAGTGGGGAACACCGGGGAGCTGTTTTTT.

The chain employs TRBV7-9 and TRBJ2-3; 10 nucleotides line up with TRBD2. The junction had 9 bases not matched to a gene; V was cut back by 1 base and J by 5 bases. The CDR3 has 17 residues. The V gene's germline CDR1 is SEHNR and CDR2 FQNEAQ (reference sequence). The chain's CDR3 is CASSLGASGGAKDTQYF. The CDR3 nucleotides are TGTGCCAGCAGCTTAGGCGCGAGCGGGGGGGCCAAAGATACGCAGTATTTT. Variable domain in full (rest from reference TRBV7-9 and TRBJ2-3): DTGVSQNPRHKITKRGQNVTFRCDPISEHNRLYWYRQTLGQGPEFLTYFQNEAQLEKSRLLSDRFSAERPKGSFSTLEIQRTEQGDSAMYLCASSLGASGGAKDTQYFGPGTRLTVL.

This chain joins TRBV7-2 and TRBJ2-3; D gene uncertain. Trimming cost V 3 bases and J 4 bases, with 8 bases left between them. Per the germline V gene, CDR1 is SGHTA and CDR2 is FQGNSA. CDR3 length equals 13 residues. CDR3 residues: CASSFTQADTQYF. DNA for the CDR3: TGTGCCAGCAGCTTTACTCAGGCAGATACGCAGTATTTT. Full variable domain (outside the CDR3, taken from reference TRBV7-2 and TRBJ2-3): GAGVSQSPSNKVTEKGKDVELRCDPISGHTALYWYRQSLGQGLEFLIYFQGNSAPDKSGLPSDRFSAERTGGSVSTLTIQRTQQEDSAVYLCASSFTQADTQYFGPGTRLTVL.

The chain joins TRBV7-9 to TRBJ2-5; 7 nucleotides match TRBD1. This CDR3 has 17 residues. V dropped 3 bases and J dropped 2; count of bases not matched to a gene: 12. CDR1 SEHNR and CDR2 FQNEAQ come from the germline V gene (reference sequence). In nucleotides, the CDR3 is TGTGCCAGCAGCTTCGGACAGGAGAAAAGGGTACAAGAGACCCAGTACTTC. Amino acids: CASSFGQEKRVQETQYF.

The chain is built from TRBV27 and TRBJ2-7; maybe TRBD1 (5 bases). V was pared by 3 bases and J by 2 bases, with 11 bases between. CDR3 size: 14 residues. Per germline, CDR1 MNHEY and CDR2 SMNVEV (reference sequence). CDR3 DNA sequence: TGTGCCAGCAGTTTTCGAGACAGCACCTACGAGCAGTACTTC. This translates into CASSFRDSTYEQYF.

The V gene is TRBV5-1, the J gene TRBJ1-1, with TRBD1 matching 7 bases. CDR1 and CDR2 from the germline V gene are SGHRS and YFSETQ. CDR3 length: 16 amino acids. Trimming at V came to 4 bases and at J to 0 bases, leaving 9 bases not matched to a gene. This CDR3 reads CASSPQTGDMNTEAFF. The CDR3 region has the DNA TGCGCCAGCAGCCCCCAAACAGGGGACATGAACACTGAAGCTTTCTTT.

This clone was seen only a few times. V gene TRBV7-8 combines with J gene TRBJ1-1; unclear D gene. Per germline, CDR1 SGHVS and CDR2 FQNEAQ. V was shortened by 0 bases and J by 0 bases, with 11 bases between the two germline ends. The CDR3 totals 16 residues. CDR3 coding DNA: TGTGCCAGCAGCTTAGCTGCAGGTCCCATGAACACTGAAGCTTTCTTT. This gives the protein CASSLAAGPMNTEAFF.

V gene TRBV19 combines with J gene TRBJ2-1, with TRBD2 matching 11 bases. Germline V gives CDR1 LNHDA, CDR2 SQIVND (reference sequence). The ends lost 5 bases at V and 7 bases at J; junction bases unmatched: 7. The CDR3 loop spans 15 amino acids. This CDR3 reads CASSFGTSGKNEQFF. CDR3 DNA sequence: TGTGCCAGTAGTTTCGGGACTAGCGGAAAAAATGAGCAGTTCTTC.

This sequence joins TRBV7-9 and TRBJ2-7; the match to TRBD1 covers 12 bases. Germline CDR1 and CDR2: SEHNR and FQNEAQ (reference sequence). The CDR3 totals 15 residues. Trimming took 5 bases from V and 3 from J; bases not matched to a gene: 5. CDR3 residues: CASSPGTGGDYEQYF. The CDR3 region has the DNA TGTGCCAGCAGCCCTGGGACAGGGGGCGACTACGAGCAGTACTTC.

The V gene is TRBV6-5, the J gene TRBJ1-1; TRBD1 matches 8 bases. CDR1 MNHEY and CDR2 SVGAGI come from the germline V gene. The trim removed 6 bases at V and 3 bases at J, leaving 6 bases unmatched. The CDR3 covers 14 residues. CDR3 amino acids: CASRPDRGHTEAFF. The DNA of the CDR3 is TGTGCCAGCAGGCCTGACAGGGGTCACACTGAAGCTTTCTTT.

This clone was seen only a few times. This rearrangement joins TRBV19 to TRBJ1-3; 8 bases map to TRBD1. Germline CDR1 reads LNHDA; CDR2 reads SQIVND (reference sequence). V trimming: 8 bases; J trimming: 6 bases; junction bases outside the gene matches: 9. This CDR3 has 14 amino acids. CDR3 sequence (DNA): TGTGCCAGTTCAGACAGGGGATTCGAAAACACCATATATTTT. Translation: CASSDRGFENTIYF.

The chain has TRBV28 and TRBJ2-1; D perhaps matches TRBD2 (7 bases). Germline V gene lookup returns CDR1 MDHEN and CDR2 SYDVKM. This CDR3 has 15 residues. Trimming took off 5 bases at V and 2 bases at J, with 13 bases between the two ends. The CDR3 DNA reads TGTGCCAGCAGTGAAGGGGGGGGGCCCTACAATGAGCAGTTCTTC. It is translated as CASSEGGGPYNEQFF.

This clone came up once. This rearrangement joins TRBV28 to TRBJ1-6; D not resolved. CDR3 length: 12 amino acids. The germline CDR1 and CDR2 sequences are MDHEN and SYDVKM. V was shortened by 3 bases and J by 5 bases, with 2 bases between the two germline ends. CDR3 residues: CASSFNNSPLHF. The DNA for the CDR3 is TGTGCCAGCAGTTTCAATAATTCACCCCTCCACTTT. Together with reference TRBV28 and TRBJ1-6, the CDR3 gives the full variable domain: DVKVTQSSRYLVKRTGEKVFLECVQDMDHENMFWYRQDPGLGLRLIYFSYDVKMKEKGDIPEGYSVSREKKERFSLILESASTNQTSMYLCASSFNNSPLHFGNGTRLTVT.

The J gene is TRBJ1-4, the V gene TRBV11-2; 8 bases align to TRBD1. Germline V gene lookup returns CDR1 SGHAT and CDR2 FQNNGV. After removal of 5 bases from V and 7 bases from J, the junction contained 12 bases not matched to a gene. This CDR3 comprises 16 residues. The CDR3 nucleotides read TGTGCCAGCAGCCCAGGGGGCAGGGGCCGGTCTGAAAAACTGTTTTTT. Amino acid sequence: CASSPGGRGRSEKLFF.

J is TRBJ2-3 and V is TRBV5-4, with 12 bases matching TRBD2. CDR3 length: 16 amino acids. Germline V gene lookup returns CDR1 SGHNT and CDR2 YYREEE (reference sequence). Trimming cost V 5 bases and J 4 bases; bases outside gene matches: 8. The CDR3 bases are TGTGCCAGCAGGAAACGACTAGCGGGGGACTCAGATACGCAGTATTTT. Translation: CASRKRLAGDSDTQYF. Together with reference TRBV5-4 and TRBJ2-3, the CDR3 gives the full variable domain: ETGVTQSPTHLIKTRGQQVTLRCSSQSGHNTVSWYQQALGQGPQFIFQYYREEENGRGNFPPRFSGLQFPNYSSELNVNALELDDSALYLCASRKRLAGDSDTQYFGPGTRLTVL.

The DNA of the CDR3 is TGTGCCAGCAGCCAAGGTCCTTGGAACACTGAAGCTTTCTTT. It translates to CASSQGPWNTEAFF. This chain links TRBV3-1 (or the pseudogene TRBV3-2) with TRBJ1-1; D is undetermined. This CDR3 region has 14 residues. V lost 1 base and J lost 1, with 7 bases in between. CDR1 is LGHDT and CDR2 is YNNKEL in the germline V gene (reference sequence).

This sequence joins TRBV5-4 and TRBJ2-7; 9 bases agree with TRBD1. CDR3 length equals 13 residues. Germline trimming cut 4 bases from V and 5 bases from J; bases unmatched to any gene: 4. CDR1 and CDR2 from the germline V gene are SGHNT and YYREEE (reference sequence). The CDR3 reads CASSTTGGNEQYF. In nucleotides, the CDR3 is TGTGCCAGCAGCACGACAGGGGGGAACGAGCAGTACTTC.